This T cell receptor beta chain was profiled in a study of cytomegalovirus exposure and HLA in healthy donors. The study, taken as a whole, reports: Presence/absence analyses treated sequencing depth as roughly uniform across donors. Cytomegalovirus status was reportedly diagnosed by the classifier with high sensitivity and specificity. TCR beta sequences numbering 15,000 to 20,000 were associated with HLA alleles at 0.05 false discovery rate in a later analysis.

The PCR used 60 Vbeta and 13 Jbeta primers. TCRdb keeps only in-frame clones here, not all; method: immunoSEQ multiplex PCR. The repertoire holds about 43,000 clones, with under 65% as singletons. Regarding this clone: Its antigen is as yet unknown.

This sequence originates from a human donor in good health. Sequenced: PBMCs.

The CDR3 coding sequence is TGTGCCACCAGCAGAGACGGTGGCTACACCTTC. Its translation: CATSRDGGYTF. The J gene is TRBJ1-2, the V gene TRBV15; D gene uncertain. This CDR3 is 11 amino acids long. From germline, CDR1 is LNHNV and CDR2 YYDKDF (reference sequence). V shed 0 bases and J shed 7 bases, with 3 bases lying between them.